This TCR beta chain emerged from a study of T cells in Graves' hyperthyroidism and ophthalmopathy. Study at large: Sampling of peripheral blood happened at initial diagnosis, prior to any treatment. Study-wide findings and caveats: Most thyroid clonotypes that were expanded above 0.001 also turned up in blood.

Among the patients, aged 18 to 65, hyperthyroidism was newly diagnosed and had lasted under 2 months. Thyroid ultrasound, orbital computed tomography, clinical symptoms, and serum thyroxine and TRAb underpinned diagnoses. There were TCR beta CDR3 regions amplified from RNA transcripts. A first-round RT-PCR of the TCR CDR3 used the HTBI primer set. TCRdb independently ran MiXCR on the multiplex PCR reads; one entry per CDR3 protein. The sample shows 500,000 to 750,000 distinct CDR3 sequences, 15% to 18% of them seen only once. There are many counts of this clonotype. As yet, its antigen is unknown. Sequenced input: blood. The source is a woman in her 30s with Graves' hyperthyroidism.

For the CDR3, the DNA is TGTGCCAGCAGCTTAGTGGGACAGGGGGCATTTGTGAACACCGGGGAGCTGTTTTTT. It encodes CASSLVGQGAFVNTGELFF. This chain uses TRBV7-8 with TRBJ2-2, with TRBD1 matching 12 bases. The CDR3 is 19 amino acids. With V trimmed by 1 base and J by 1 base, 7 bases remained unmatched. CDR1 is SGHVS, CDR2 FQNEAQ, per germline.